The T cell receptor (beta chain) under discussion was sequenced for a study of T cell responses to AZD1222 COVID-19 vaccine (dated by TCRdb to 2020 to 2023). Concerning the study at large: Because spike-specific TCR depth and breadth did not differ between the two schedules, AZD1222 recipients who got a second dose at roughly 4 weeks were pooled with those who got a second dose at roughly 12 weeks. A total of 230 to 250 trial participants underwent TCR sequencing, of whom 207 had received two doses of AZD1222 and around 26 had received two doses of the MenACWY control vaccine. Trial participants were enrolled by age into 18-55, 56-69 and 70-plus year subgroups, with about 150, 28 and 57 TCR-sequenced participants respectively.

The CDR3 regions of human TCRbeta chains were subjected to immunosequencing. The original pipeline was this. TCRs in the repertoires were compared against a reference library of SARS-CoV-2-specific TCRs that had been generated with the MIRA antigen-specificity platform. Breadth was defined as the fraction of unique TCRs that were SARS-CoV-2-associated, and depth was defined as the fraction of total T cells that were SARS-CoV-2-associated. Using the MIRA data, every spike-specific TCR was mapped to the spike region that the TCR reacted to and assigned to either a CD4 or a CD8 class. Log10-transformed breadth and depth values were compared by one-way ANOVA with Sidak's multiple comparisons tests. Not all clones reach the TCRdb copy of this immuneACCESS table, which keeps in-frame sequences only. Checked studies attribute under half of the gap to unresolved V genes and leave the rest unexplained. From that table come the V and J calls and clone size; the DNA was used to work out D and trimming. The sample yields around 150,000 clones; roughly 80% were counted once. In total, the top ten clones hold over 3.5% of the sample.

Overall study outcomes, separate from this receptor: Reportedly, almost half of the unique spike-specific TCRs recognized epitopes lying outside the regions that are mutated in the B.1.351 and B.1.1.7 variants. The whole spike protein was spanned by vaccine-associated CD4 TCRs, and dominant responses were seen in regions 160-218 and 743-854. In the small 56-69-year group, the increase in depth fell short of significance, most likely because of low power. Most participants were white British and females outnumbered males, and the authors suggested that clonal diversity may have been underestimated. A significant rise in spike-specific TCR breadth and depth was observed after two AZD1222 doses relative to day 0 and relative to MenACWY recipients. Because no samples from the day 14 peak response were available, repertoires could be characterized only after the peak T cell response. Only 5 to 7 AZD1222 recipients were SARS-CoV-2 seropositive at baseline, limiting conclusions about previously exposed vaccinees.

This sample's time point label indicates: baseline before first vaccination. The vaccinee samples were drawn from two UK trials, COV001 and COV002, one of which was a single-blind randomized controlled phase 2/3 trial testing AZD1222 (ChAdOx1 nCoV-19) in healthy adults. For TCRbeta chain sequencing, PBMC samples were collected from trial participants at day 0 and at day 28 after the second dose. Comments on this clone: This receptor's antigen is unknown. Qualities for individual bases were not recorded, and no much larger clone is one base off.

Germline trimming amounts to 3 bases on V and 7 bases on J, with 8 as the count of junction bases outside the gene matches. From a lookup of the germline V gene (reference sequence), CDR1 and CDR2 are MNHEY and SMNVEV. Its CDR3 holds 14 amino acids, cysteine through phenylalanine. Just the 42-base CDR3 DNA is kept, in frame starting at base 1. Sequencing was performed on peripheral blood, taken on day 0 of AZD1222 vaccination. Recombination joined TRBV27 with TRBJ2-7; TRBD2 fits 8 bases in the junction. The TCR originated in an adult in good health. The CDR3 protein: CASSFLAGTPEQYF. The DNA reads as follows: TGTGCCAGCAGTTTTTTAGCGGGGACTCCTGAGCAGTACTTC.